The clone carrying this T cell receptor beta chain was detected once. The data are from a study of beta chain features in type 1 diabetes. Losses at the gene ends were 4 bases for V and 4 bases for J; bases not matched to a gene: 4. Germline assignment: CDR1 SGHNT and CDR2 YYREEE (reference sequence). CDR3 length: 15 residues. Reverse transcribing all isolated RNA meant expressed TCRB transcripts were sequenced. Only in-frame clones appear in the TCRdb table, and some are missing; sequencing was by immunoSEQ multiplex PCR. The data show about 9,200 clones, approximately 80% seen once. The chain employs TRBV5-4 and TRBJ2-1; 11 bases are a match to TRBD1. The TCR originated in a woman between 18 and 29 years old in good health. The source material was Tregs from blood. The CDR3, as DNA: TGTGCCAGCAGCCCCGGGACAGGGGGATACAATGAGCAGTTCTTC. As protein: CASSPGTGGYNEQFF.